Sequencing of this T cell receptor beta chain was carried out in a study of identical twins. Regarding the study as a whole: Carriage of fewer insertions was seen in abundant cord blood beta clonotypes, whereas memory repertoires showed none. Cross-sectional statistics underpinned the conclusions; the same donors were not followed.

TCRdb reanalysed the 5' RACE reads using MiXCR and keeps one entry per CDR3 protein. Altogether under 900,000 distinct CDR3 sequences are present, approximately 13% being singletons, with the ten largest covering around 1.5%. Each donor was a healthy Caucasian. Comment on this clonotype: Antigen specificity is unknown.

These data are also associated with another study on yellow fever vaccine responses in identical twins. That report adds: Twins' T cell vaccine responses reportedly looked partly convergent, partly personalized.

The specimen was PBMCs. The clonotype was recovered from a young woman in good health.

CDR3 sequence: CATSGASGRSTGDKQYF. CDR3 sequence (DNA): TGTGCCACCAGTGGTGCTAGCGGGAGGTCCACCGGGGATAAGCAGTACTTC. The chain recombines TRBV24-1 with TRBJ2-7, with 11 bases fitting TRBD2. The CDR3 runs to 17 residues. V lost 5 bases, J lost 8 bases, and 16 bases stayed unmatched. Germline V gene sequence: CDR1 KGHDR, CDR2 SFDVKD.